The 10 T cell receptor beta chains below were found in one sample sequenced in a study of T cells in Graves' hyperthyroidism and ophthalmopathy. Researchers amplified the TCR beta CDR3 regions from RNA transcripts. RT-PCR in the first round (using the HTBI primer set) targeted the TCR CDR3. Each CDR3 protein gets one entry after TCRdb re-called the multiplex PCR reads with MiXCR. The sample lists around 390,000 distinct CDR3 sequences, about 15% occurring once. The sequenced material came from blood. The receptor source for this set is a woman aged 25 to 39 with Graves' ophthalmopathy.

This clonotype was seen repeatedly, ten times or more. The V call is TRBV15, the J call TRBJ2-7; D may correspond to TRBD1 or TRBD2 (5 bases each). CDR3 size: 13 residues. Germline-derived CDR1 and CDR2 are LNHNV and YYDKDF (reference sequence). Trimming removed 1 base from V and 6 bases from J, with 10 bases in between. The CDR3 DNA is TGTGCCACCAGCAGAGCCCCTGGGGGCGAGCAGTACTTC. It yields the protein CATSRAPGGEQYF.

This chain uses TRBV2 with TRBJ2-3; D call uncertain. The end of the DNA is better explained by TRBJ1-5, so the J call may be wrong. Looked up from germline, CDR1 is SNHLY and CDR2 is FYNNEI. The CDR3 is made up of 14 amino acids. The CDR3 coding sequence is TGTGCCAGCGCCCCGGACCTCATCACAGATACGCAGCATTTT. It is translated as CASAPDLITDTQHF.

This clonotype was counted many times. The genes are TRBV20-1 and TRBJ1-1; 7 bases align to TRBD1. The CDR3 covers 16 residues. V was clipped by 3 bases and J by 1 base; unmatched bases: 11. The germline CDR1 and CDR2 sequences are DFQATT and SNEGSKA (reference sequence). The CDR3 loop is CSARDRARGTNTEAFF. The CDR3 coding sequence is TGCAGTGCTAGGGATAGGGCCAGGGGGACGAACACTGAAGCTTTCTTT.

This clonotype has more than one count but fewer than ten. The chain has TRBV12-3 or TRBV12-4 and TRBJ2-1; the D gene is possibly TRBD1 (6 bases). V was pared by 7 bases and J by 8 bases, with 12 bases between. The CDR3 sequence is 12 residues long. CDR3 DNA: TGTGCCAGCACCCTTGGGGGCGATGAGCAGTTCTTC. Translating it yields CASTLGGDEQFF.

Remarks on this clonotype: A read error may explain this, as a much larger clone is one base away. This rearrangement joins TRBV7-8 to TRBJ1-5; 8 positions agree with TRBD1. Germline-derived CDR1 and CDR2 are SGHVS and FQNEAQ. CDR3 size: 16 residues. The CDR3 reads CASSLHVRGQIQRQHF. CDR3 nucleotides: TGTGCCAGCAGCTTACATGTCAGGGGGCAGATTCAGCGCCAGCATTTT.

The table lists this clonotype with many counts. V usage is TRBV11-2 and J usage is TRBJ1-2; possibly TRBD1 for D (6 bases). The CDR3 covers 16 residues. V was cut by 5 bases and J by 4 bases, with 20 bases left in between. CDR1 and CDR2 from the germline V gene are SGHAT and FQNNGV. Written as DNA, the CDR3 is TGTGCCAGCAGCCGTATAATCAACAGGGTGGGCTATGGCTACACCTTC. Its translation: CASSRIINRVGYGYTF.

This clonotype appeared many times. The rearrangement uses TRBV2 and TRBJ2-2; 10 bases are shared with TRBD2. CDR3 length equals 15 residues. The junction had 5 bases not matched to a gene; V was cut back by 5 bases and J by 5 bases. The germline CDR1 and CDR2 sequences are SNHLY and FYNNEI. The CDR3 spells CASSSLAGVTGELFF. The CDR3 DNA reads TGTGCCAGCAGTTCTCTAGCGGGGGTAACCGGGGAGCTGTTTTTT. The variable domain in full, completed from reference TRBV2 and TRBJ2-2, reads EPEVTQTPSHQVTQMGQEVILRCVPISNHLYFYWYRQILGQKVEFLVSFYNNEISEKSEIFDDQFSVERPDGSNFTLKIRSTKLEDSAMYFCASSSLAGVTGELFFGEGSRLTVL.

The chain carries TRBV7-6 and TRBJ1-3; tentative D call: TRBD1 (6 bases). Germline V gives CDR1 SGHVS, CDR2 FNYEAQ. Trimming shortened V by 9 bases and J by 0 bases, and 18 bases separated the two germline ends. This CDR3 is built from 16 residues. CDR3 coding DNA: TGTGCCAGAAGCATGGACAGCCTAATCTCTGGAAACACCATATATTTT. Translation: CARSMDSLISGNTIYF.

This clonotype was observed at least ten times. V is TRBV7-9 and J is TRBJ2-5; unclear D gene. The V gene's germline CDR1 is SEHNR and CDR2 FQNEAQ (reference sequence). Trimming pared 7 bases from V and 4 bases from J, leaving 16 bases between. CDR3 length: 14 amino acids. The CDR3 is CASTQPGSGETQYF. Here the CDR3 DNA reads TGTGCCAGCACCCAGCCCGGGTCTGGAGAGACCCAGTACTTC.

This clonotype was counted many times. The chain has TRBV7-9 and TRBJ2-7, with a tentative D call TRBD2 (7 bases). The V gene lost 2 bases and the J gene lost 5 bases, with 16 bases spanning the gap. This CDR3 contains 15 residues. The germline CDR1 and CDR2 sequences are SEHNR and FQNEAQ (reference sequence). CDR3 in amino acids: CASSLPRGAYNEQYF. The CDR3 nucleotides are TGTGCCAGCAGCTTACCTCGGGGGGCATATAACGAGCAGTACTTC.